This is a list of T cell receptor beta chains from one sample in a study of T cells after posttransplantation cyclophosphamide. Data came from immunoSEQ multiplex PCR; TCRdb stores just in-frame clones and leaves some out. This table has about 21,000 clones, 80% to 90% appearing once. The material was PBMCs, obtained less than 400 days after allogeneic stem cell transplant with calcineurin inhibitor and methotrexate. The receptors originated from a female patient younger than 45 who received an allogeneic stem cell transplant from an unrelated donor, was CMV-positive, and had acute and chronic GVHD. The graft donor may have given rise to some T cells. Each CDR3 is given with its conserved first and last residue. The D gene is left open where the match is weak. Clone size appears in some rows only: once, few, many, or a class for an expanded clone.

V gene: TRBV30; D gene: TRBD1; J gene: TRBJ1-4; clone size: NA; CDR3 protein: CAWSRDRASTNEKLFF; CDR3 DNA: TGTGCCTGGAGTAGGGACAGGGCATCAACTAATGAAAAACTGTTTTTT
V gene: TRBV7-9; D gene: NA; J gene: TRBJ1-1; clone size: few; CDR3 protein: CASSRTWNTEAFF; CDR3 DNA: TGTGCCAGCAGCAGGACATGGAACACTGAAGCTTTCTTT
V gene: TRBV6-1; D gene: TRBD1; J gene: TRBJ1-2; clone size: few; CDR3 protein: CASSPTGYGYTF; CDR3 DNA: TGTGCCAGCAGCCCGACAGGGTATGGCTACACCTTC
V gene: TRBV10-3; D gene: TRBD2; J gene: TRBJ2-1; clone size: NA; CDR3 protein: CAISVGGGRDNEQFF; CDR3 DNA: TGTGCCATCAGTGTCGGGGGAGGGCGAGACAATGAGCAGTTCTTC
V gene: TRBV11-2; D gene: NA; J gene: TRBJ1-2; clone size: NA; CDR3 protein: CASGTQVYGYTF; CDR3 DNA: TGTGCCAGCGGCACCCAGGTTTATGGCTACACCTTC
V gene: TRBV9; D gene: NA; J gene: TRBJ2-3; clone size: NA; CDR3 protein: CASSAPRTDTQYF; CDR3 DNA: TGTGCCAGCAGCGCCCCGCGGACAGATACGCAGTATTTT
V gene: TRBV5-4; D gene: NA; J gene: TRBJ1-2; clone size: NA; CDR3 protein: CASSLAGGHGYTF; CDR3 DNA: TGTGCCAGCAGCTTGGCGGGGGGCCATGGCTACACCTTC
V gene: TRBV4-3; D gene: TRBD1; J gene: TRBJ2-3; clone size: NA; CDR3 protein: CASSQGDRDADTQYF; CDR3 DNA: TGCGCCAGCAGCCAAGGAGACAGGGACGCAGATACGCAGTATTTT
V gene: TRBV6-5; D gene: TRBD1; J gene: TRBJ1-3; clone size: NA; CDR3 protein: CASSLTGDAGNTIYF; CDR3 DNA: TGTGCCAGCAGCCTGACAGGGGACGCTGGAAACACCATATATTTT
V gene: TRBV9; D gene: NA; J gene: TRBJ1-4; clone size: NA; CDR3 protein: CASSSSPGTPNEKLFF; CDR3 DNA: TGTGCCAGCAGCTCCTCACCCGGGACACCGAATGAAAAACTGTTTTTT
V gene: TRBV15; D gene: NA; J gene: TRBJ2-2; clone size: NA; CDR3 protein: CATSRGLNTGELFF; CDR3 DNA: TGTGCCACCAGCAGAGGGCTTAACACCGGGGAGCTGTTTTTT
V gene: TRBV9; D gene: NA; J gene: TRBJ2-3; clone size: NA; CDR3 protein: CASSVDISFDTQYF; CDR3 DNA: TGTGCCAGCAGCGTAGATATTAGCTTCGATACGCAGTATTTT
V gene: TRBV2; D gene: NA; J gene: TRBJ2-7; clone size: NA; CDR3 protein: CASRTVPSYEQYF; CDR3 DNA: TGTGCCAGCAGGACAGTTCCCTCCTACGAGCAGTACTTC
V gene: TRBV9; D gene: NA; J gene: TRBJ1-1; clone size: NA; CDR3 protein: CASSVGGTTEAFF; CDR3 DNA: TGTGCCAGCAGCGTCGGGGGGACCACTGAAGCTTTCTTT